The present T cell receptor (beta chain) was sequenced within a study of blood T cell repertoires in COVID-19. The CDR3 totals 14 residues. The trim removed 6 bases at V and 0 bases at J, leaving 2 bases unmatched. From germline, CDR1 is SGHRS and CDR2 YFSETQ. Per the study methods: Estimates of nucleated cell counts were drawn from the amplification of reference gene primers. This table comes from immunoSEQ multiplex PCR, and its TCRdb copy is limited to in-frame clones, with some not included. V and J calls and clone size are as listed in that table; D and trimming were resolved from the DNA. The data hold 35,000 to 50,000 clones, with roughly 76% observed a single time.

This TCR came from a man between 65 and 85 years old with active or convalescent COVID-19. The chain uses TRBV5-1 and TRBJ2-3, with 9 bases that match TRBD1. Sequencing input: peripheral blood. CDR3 DNA: TGCGCCAGCAAACAGGGGGCTAGCACAGATACGCAGTATTTT. This codes for CASKQGASTDTQYF. Supplemented by reference TRBV5-1 and TRBJ2-3, the full variable domain reads KAGVTQTPRYLIKTRGQQVTLSCSPISGHRSVSWYQQTPGQGLQFLFEYFSETQRNKGNFPGRFSGRQFSNSRSEMNVSTLELGDSALYLCASKQGASTDTQYFGPGTRLTVL.